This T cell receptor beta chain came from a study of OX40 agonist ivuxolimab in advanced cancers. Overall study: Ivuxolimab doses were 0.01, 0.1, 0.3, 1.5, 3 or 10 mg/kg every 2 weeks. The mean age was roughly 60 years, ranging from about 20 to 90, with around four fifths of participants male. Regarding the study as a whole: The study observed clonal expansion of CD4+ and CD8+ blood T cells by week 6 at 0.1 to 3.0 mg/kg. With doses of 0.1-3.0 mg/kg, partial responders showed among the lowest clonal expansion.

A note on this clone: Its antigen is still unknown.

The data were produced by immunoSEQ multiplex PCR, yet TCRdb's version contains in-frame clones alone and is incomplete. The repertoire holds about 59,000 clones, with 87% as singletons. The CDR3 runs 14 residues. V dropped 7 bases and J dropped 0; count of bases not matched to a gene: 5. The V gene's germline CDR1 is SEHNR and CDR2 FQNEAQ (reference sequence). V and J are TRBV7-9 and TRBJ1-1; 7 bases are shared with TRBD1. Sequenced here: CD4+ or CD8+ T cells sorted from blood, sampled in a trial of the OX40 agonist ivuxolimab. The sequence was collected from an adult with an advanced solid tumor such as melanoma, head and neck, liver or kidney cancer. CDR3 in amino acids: CASTRGRVNTEAFF. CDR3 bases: TGTGCCAGCACGAGGGGGCGAGTGAACACTGAAGCTTTCTTT.